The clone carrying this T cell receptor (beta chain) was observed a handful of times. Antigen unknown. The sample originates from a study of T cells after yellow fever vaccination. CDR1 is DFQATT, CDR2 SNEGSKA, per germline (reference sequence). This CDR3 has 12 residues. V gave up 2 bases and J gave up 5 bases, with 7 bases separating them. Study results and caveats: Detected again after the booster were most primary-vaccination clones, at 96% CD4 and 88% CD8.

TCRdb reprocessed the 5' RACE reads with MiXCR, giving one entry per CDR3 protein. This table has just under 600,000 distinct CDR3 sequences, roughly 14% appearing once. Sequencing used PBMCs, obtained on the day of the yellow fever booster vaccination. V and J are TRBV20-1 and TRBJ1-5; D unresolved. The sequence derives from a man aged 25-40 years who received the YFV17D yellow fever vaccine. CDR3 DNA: TGCAGTGCTAGAAGGAGGGATCAGCCCCAGCATTTT. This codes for CSARRRDQPQHF.